The clone carrying this T cell receptor beta chain was counted between two and nine times. Its antigen is unidentified. The sample comes from a study of CD8 T cells in ankylosing spondylitis. General study results and limits: A TCR beta motif of eight highly homologous variants appeared characteristic of ankylosing spondylitis blood. Past research had described some motif variants in reactive arthritis synovial fluid and blood. Reported data indicate significant enrichment of disease-linked clones within matched ankylosing spondylitis synovial fluid.

TCRdb used MiXCR to reprocess the 5' RACE reads, holding one entry per CDR3 protein. The sample shows some 240,000 distinct CDR3 sequences, 6% to 8% of them seen only once. CDR1 MNHEY and CDR2 SMNVEV come from the germline V gene (reference sequence). Germline trimming cut 5 bases from V and 7 bases from J; bases unmatched to any gene: 7. CDR3 length: 15 residues. The material sequenced was blood, either unsorted or a sorted T cell fraction (not recorded which). V is TRBV27 and J is TRBJ2-7, with 14 bases matching TRBD2. The receptor was derived from a male donor with ankylosing spondylitis. In DNA form, the CDR3 reads TGTGCCAGCAGTACCCCGGGACTAGCGGGAGTTGAGCAGTACTTC. It codes for CASSTPGLAGVEQYF.